The rows below give T cell receptor beta chains drawn from one sample of a study of T cells in Graves' hyperthyroidism and ophthalmopathy. TCRdb used MiXCR to reprocess the multiplex PCR reads, holding one entry per CDR3 protein. The table shows about 550,000 distinct CDR3 sequences, with 20% occurring only once. The sequenced sample consisted of blood. Every receptor here comes from a man aged 18 to 30 with Graves' hyperthyroidism. Each CDR3 is given with its conserved first and last residue. D genes are given only for firm matches. Clone size is not always given. Where it is, it says once, few, many or a class for expanded clones.

d_call,clone_size,j_call,v_call,cdr3_nt,cdr3_aa
-,many,TRBJ1-5,TRBV28,TGTGCCAGCACCACTCGACACCCATATAGCAATCAGCCCCAGCATTTT,CASTTRHPYSNQPQHF
TRBD2,many,TRBJ2-5,TRBV20-1,TGCAGTGCTAGGTCAATTAGAGAGCGGGGGGTACAAGAGACCCAGTACTTC,CSARSIRERGVQETQYF
TRBD1,-,TRBJ1-1,TRBV5-1,TGCGCCAGCGCGTTACAGGGGGTGAGGACTGAATCTTCCTTT,CASALQGVRTESSF
-,-,TRBJ2-7,TRBV11-2,TGTGCCAGCAGCTTTGGACGCGTTCAGCAGTACTTC,CASSFGRVQQYF
TRBD2,-,TRBJ2-5,TRBV7-2,TGTGCCAGCAGCGCCGTAAGCGGGAGAGAAGAGACCCAGTACTTC,CASSAVSGREETQYF
-,-,TRBJ1-5,TRBV2,TGTGCCAGCGAGGGACCGCTTAATCAGCCCCAGCATTTT,CASEGPLNQPQHF
TRBD1,few,TRBJ2-2,TRBV14,TGTGCCAGCAGCCGACAGGGGATCGGGGAGCTGTTTTTT,CASSRQGIGELFF
TRBD1,few,TRBJ1-1,TRBV5-1,TGCGCCAGCAGCTTGTTCTTACAGGGGAGTACTGAAGCTTTCTTT,CASSLFLQGSTEAFF
TRBD1,-,TRBJ2-7,TRBV12-3/TRBV12-4,TGTGCCAGCAGTTCCGGACAGGGTAACCACGAGCAGTACTTC,CASSSGQGNHEQYF
-,few,TRBJ2-2,TRBV11-1,TGTGCCAGCAGCTTCGCAGGGTCCTCATGGGGGGAGCTGTTTTTT,CASSFAGSSWGELFF
-,many,TRBJ1-5,TRBV19,TGTGCCAGTGGGGCGGGAGGCCAGCCCCAGCATTTT,CASGAGGQPQHF
-,-,TRBJ1-2,TRBV25-1,TGTGCCAGCAGTGGTCGGTGGGGGCTCAACTATGGCTACACCTTC,CASSGRWGLNYGYTF
TRBD2,-,TRBJ2-7,TRBV4-1,TGCGCCAGCAGCCAAGCGGGGGGGACGCCCGGTGGGTACGAGCAGTACTTC,CASSQAGGTPGGYEQYF
-,-,TRBJ1-3,TRBV6-1,TGTGCCAGCAGTGAAATTTGGGGCGCAGCAGGGGACACCATATATTTT,CASSEIWGAAGDTIYF
-,-,TRBJ1-1,TRBV27,TGTGCCAGCAGTTTCCGCTACAGTTTAATGAACACTGAAGCTTTCTTT,CASSFRYSLMNTEAFF
-,many,TRBJ1-3,TRBV11-2,TGTGCCAGCAGCCCCGGACGGGGAAACACCATATATTTT,CASSPGRGNTIYF
-,few,TRBJ2-7,TRBV2,TGTGCCAGCAGGTTGGCCGAGCTCAAGTACTTC,CASRLAELKYF
-,few,TRBJ2-6,TRBV11-2,TGTGCCAGCAGCCGCCGGGACGGATACTCTGGGGCCAACGTCCTGACTTTC,CASSRRDGYSGANVLTF
-,few,TRBJ2-2,TRBV30,TGTGCCTGGAAACGGGAGACAGGGTCGACCGGGGAGCTGTTTTTT,CAWKRETGSTGELFF
-,many,TRBJ1-1,TRBV28,TGTGCCAGCAGTTCAGTGGACAGAAAAGCTTTCTTT,CASSSVDRKAFF
TRBD2,many,TRBJ2-5,TRBV7-2,TGTGCCAGCAGCTTACGTGGGACTAGCGGTAAAGAGACCCAGTACTTC,CASSLRGTSGKETQYF
-,few,TRBJ2-6,TRBV2,TGTGCCAGCGGGGCACTTGCCTCTGGGGCCAACGTCCTGACTTTC,CASGALASGANVLTF
TRBD1,-,TRBJ2-7,TRBV18,TGTGCCAGCTCACCCATACAGGGGGTCGGGTCCTACGAGCAGTACTTC,CASSPIQGVGSYEQYF
-,few,TRBJ2-5,TRBV10-2,TGCGCCAGCAGCGCCGGGACAGAGACCCAGTACTTC,CASSAGTETQYF
-,many,TRBJ1-1,TRBV19,TGTGCCAGTACCCCCCCGGGAGTGAACACTGAAGCTTTCTTT,CASTPPGVNTEAFF
-,many,TRBJ1-2,TRBV5-1,TGCGCCAGCAGGAGGTCAGGGTCCCCCTATGGCTACACCTTC,CASRRSGSPYGYTF
-,many,TRBJ1-2,TRBV6-5,TGTGCCAGCAGTTACAGCCGAGGCTACGATTATGGCTACACCTTC,CASSYSRGYDYGYTF
-,-,TRBJ1-1,TRBV19,TGTGCCAGTAGTAGTTCAGCTCTGAACACTGAAGCTTTCTTT,CASSSSALNTEAFF
-,many,TRBJ1-6,TRBV12-3/TRBV12-4,TGTGCCAGCAGTTTGGTGGGACCCTCGTATAATTCACCCCTCCACTTT,CASSLVGPSYNSPLHF
-,few,TRBJ2-2,TRBV20-1,TGCAGTGCTACTCACGGAGCGAACGGGGAGCTGTTTTTT,CSATHGANGELFF
-,many,TRBJ2-7,TRBV10-3,TGTGCCATCAGTGAGTCGCCCTCCGGACCCGAGCAGTACTTC,CAISESPSGPEQYF
TRBD1,many,TRBJ1-1,TRBV6-1,TGTGCCAGCACCAAAAACGAGGGGGCTGGAACTGAAGCTTTCTTT,CASTKNEGAGTEAFF
-,many,TRBJ1-1,TRBV4-1,TGCGCCAGCAGGGCAGGCGCTCTCATGAACACTGAAGCTTTCTTT,CASRAGALMNTEAFF
-,many,TRBJ2-2,TRBV6-1,TGTGCCAGCAGGCCACCGGGAGCATCTACCGGGGAGCTGTTTTTT,CASRPPGASTGELFF
-,many,TRBJ1-2,TRBV12-3/TRBV12-4,TGTGCCAGCGCCCAACAGGGTACCTATGGCTACACCTTC,CASAQQGTYGYTF
TRBD1,-,TRBJ1-2,TRBV28,TGTGCCAGCAGTCCAGGGACAGGGGTTTTGAATGGCTACACCTTC,CASSPGTGVLNGYTF
TRBD1,-,TRBJ2-7,TRBV6-1,TGTGCCAGCAGCACGGGACAGGGGACCTTCTACGAGCAGTACTTC,CASSTGQGTFYEQYF
TRBD1,many,TRBJ1-1,TRBV19,TGTGCCAGTAGTATCGACCCCTCGGGGACAGTTGAAGCTTTCTTT,CASSIDPSGTVEAFF
-,-,TRBJ2-5,TRBV2,TGTGCCAGCAGTACTAGCTATCAAGAGACCCAGTACTTC,CASSTSYQETQYF
TRBD1,many,TRBJ2-7,TRBV10-3,TGTGCCATCAAGTGGGACAGGGGCTCCTACGAGCAGTACTTC,CAIKWDRGSYEQYF
TRBD2,many,TRBJ2-5,TRBV6-5,TGTGCCAGCAGACACGGGAGGTTACAAGAGACCCAGTACTTC,CASRHGRLQETQYF
-,many,TRBJ1-1,TRBV12-3/TRBV12-4,TGTGCCAGCAGTTTAGGTGGGACCCTTGAAGCTTTCTTT,CASSLGGTLEAFF
-,many,TRBJ2-1,TRBV28,TGTGCCAGCAGGGGCTACAGGGTATCCTACAATGAGCAGTTCTTC,CASRGYRVSYNEQFF
-,many,TRBJ1-1,TRBV12-3/TRBV12-4,TGTGCCAGCAGTTTAGAGACGGAGAACACTGAAGCTTTCTTT,CASSLETENTEAFF
TRBD1,-,TRBJ2-7,TRBV7-9,TGTGCCAGCAGCTTAGGGGACAGGGATTTCGAGCAGTACTTC,CASSLGDRDFEQYF
TRBD1,-,TRBJ2-7,TRBV5-1,TGCGCCAGCAGCTTGACCGGACAGGGCTACGAGCAGTACTTC,CASSLTGQGYEQYF
-,many,TRBJ2-7,TRBV29-1,TGCAGCGTTGAAGTCGGCTACGAGCAGTACTTC,CSVEVGYEQYF
TRBD2,few,TRBJ2-1,TRBV6-2/TRBV6-3,TGTGCCAGCAGGACTAGCGGGAGGTCCGCTGAGCAGTTCTTC,CASRTSGRSAEQFF
-,many,TRBJ2-7,TRBV12-3/TRBV12-4,TGTGCCAGCACCACGGACTTCCACGAGCAGTACTTC,CASTTDFHEQYF
-,-,TRBJ1-3,TRBV11-1,TGTGCCAGCAGCGAAGACCACTCTGGAAACACCATATATTTT,CASSEDHSGNTIYF
-,few,TRBJ1-5,TRBV3-1,TGTGCCAGCAGTGGCACAGGGAGTTATCAGCCCCAGCATTTT,CASSGTGSYQPQHF
TRBD2,many,TRBJ2-5,TRBV6-1,TGTGCCAGCAGCCCTCCGGGGGGACGGGAGACCCAGTACTTC,CASSPPGGRETQYF
-,few,TRBJ2-7,TRBV30,TGTGCCTGGAGTGTAGACATGGGCTACGAGCAGTACTTC,CAWSVDMGYEQYF
-,many,TRBJ2-2,TRBV2,TGTGCCAGCAGTGATTTCATAAGGACCGGGGAGCTGTTTTTT,CASSDFIRTGELFF